A selection of T cell receptor beta chains follows, all from one sample in a study of shared clonotypes between healthy human individuals. Produced via immunoSEQ multiplex PCR; TCRdb's table is partial and in-frame only. The sample lists about a million clones; roughly 80% were seen once. The material sequenced was memory CD4+ T cells from PBMCs. The receptor source for this set is a man between 18 and 29 years old in good health. Some clones in this sample may be carry-over from other donors' samples. Each CDR3 is given with its conserved first and last residue. D genes are given only for firm matches. For some rows the clone size is stated as once, few or many, or as a class when expanded; others skip it.

TRBV4-1	NA	TRBD2	TRBJ2-1	CASSSGSGNTYNEQFF
TRBV7-9	NA	NA	TRBJ1-1	CASSLTWQGGSEAFF
TRBV4-1	many	NA	TRBJ2-1	CASSLLPPAVSSYNEQFF
TRBV28	NA	TRBD1	TRBJ2-5	CASSRQGARETQYF
TRBV29-1	NA	TRBD1	TRBJ2-7	CSVDTGVYEQYF
TRBV7-8	NA	TRBD2	TRBJ2-1	CASSLPVAGGNEQFF
TRBV6-5	NA	NA	TRBJ2-5	CASSSRRGETQYF
TRBV19	NA	TRBD1	TRBJ2-7	CASSIRDRDHEQYF
TRBV9	NA	NA	TRBJ1-2	CASSVGENYGYTF
TRBV2	NA	NA	TRBJ2-2	CASSLQGGIAGELFF
TRBV9	NA	NA	TRBJ2-3	CASSVAQHTDTQYF
TRBV19	NA	TRBD2	TRBJ2-3	CASSIVGSGSADTQYF
TRBV28	NA	NA	TRBJ1-1	CASRSYTEAFF
TRBV11-2	few	NA	TRBJ2-7	CASSLVVGTPSVEQYF
TRBV9	NA	NA	TRBJ1-6	CASSAGGRSYNSPLHF
TRBV5-8	NA	NA	TRBJ1-2	CASSFSGYGYTF
TRBV5-6	NA	NA	TRBJ1-6	CASSLTAVGSPLHF
TRBV7-9	NA	NA	TRBJ2-2	CASSLGSGRTGELFF
TRBV10-3	NA	NA	TRBJ1-1	CAISEATDSYTEAFF
TRBV9	NA	NA	TRBJ2-2	CASSSGAGTPGELFF
TRBV30	NA	NA	TRBJ2-3	CACTNSTTDTQYF
TRBV5-1	NA	NA	TRBJ2-2	CASSLVDSDTGELFF
TRBV6-5	NA	TRBD1	TRBJ2-2	CASRSGGPTGELFF
TRBV28	NA	NA	TRBJ2-7	CASRPGGLVHEQYF